This T cell receptor (beta chain) derives from a study of PD-1 blockade in classical Hodgkin lymphoma. Whole-study results and caveats: It was reported that newly diagnosed patients had less baseline TCR diversity than healthy donors.

Produced via immunoSEQ multiplex PCR; TCRdb's table is partial and in-frame only. The sample shows about 17,000 clones, roughly 90% of them seen only once. Time point reported: newly diagnosed, previously untreated cHL patient sample. Peripheral samples used as comparators were newly diagnosed, untreated classical Hodgkin lymphoma PBMCs. This clone was observed a few times. Its antigen remains unidentified. Deletions cut 0 bases from V and 3 bases from J, with 10 bases between. Germline assignment: CDR1 SGHNT and CDR2 YYREEE (reference sequence). This CDR3 contains 14 residues. The specimen was peripheral blood mononuclear cells (PBMCs). The rearrangement uses TRBV5-4 and TRBJ2-7; unclear D gene. This TCR came from a human donor with classical Hodgkin lymphoma. DNA of the CDR3: TGTGCCAGCAGCTTGGAATTACGAGGCTACGAGCAGTACTTC. This gives the protein CASSLELRGYEQYF.